Listed here are 32 T cell receptor beta chains from one sample, sequenced in a study of cytomegalovirus exposure and HLA in healthy donors. 13 Jbeta primers and 60 Vbeta primers were used for the PCR. Assay: immunoSEQ multiplex PCR; the TCRdb copy retains only in-frame clones and omits some. In the table there are 150,000 to 170,000 clones, about 80% of which are singletons. Source material: PBMCs. These TCRs come from a young man in good health and CMV-seropositive.

The chain combines TRBV4-2 with TRBJ2-5; TRBD2 matches at 9 bases. From germline, CDR1 is LGHNA and CDR2 YNFKEQ. V lost 1 base, J lost 5 bases, and 14 bases stayed unmatched. The CDR3 contains 18 residues. The CDR3 nucleotides are TGTGCCAGCAGCCAAGGACCGATAGCGGGAGTGTCGGGGGAGACCCAGTACTTC. Its protein is CASSQGPIAGVSGETQYF.

This chain joins TRBV28 and TRBJ2-7, with 10 bases matching TRBD2. The germline V gene has CDR1 MDHEN and CDR2 SYDVKM. The CDR3 is 13 residues long. Trimming removed 8 bases from V and 4 bases from J; junction bases left unmatched: 5. The CDR3 coding sequence is TGTGCCAGCCAAACTAGCGGGACTTACGAGCAGTACTTC. Translation gives CASQTSGTYEQYF. Combining the CDR3 with reference TRBV28 and TRBJ2-7 gives the whole variable domain DVKVTQSSRYLVKRTGEKVFLECVQDMDHENMFWYRQDPGLGLRLIYFSYDVKMKEKGDIPEGYSVSREKKERFSLILESASTNQTSMYLCASQTSGTYEQYFGPGTRLTVT.

The chain employs TRBV7-9 and TRBJ2-2; 9 bases map to TRBD2. This CDR3 is 16 amino acids long. Germline V CDR1 and CDR2: SEHNR, FQNEAQ (reference sequence). Germline trimming cut 4 bases from V and 2 bases from J; bases unmatched to any gene: 5. CDR3 loop: CASSWVAGENTGELFF. CDR3 sequence (DNA): TGTGCCAGCAGCTGGGTAGCGGGAGAAAACACCGGGGAGCTGTTTTTT.

The chain carries TRBV9 and TRBJ2-5; 9 bases align to TRBD2. V trimming: 2 bases; J trimming: 5 bases; junction bases outside the gene matches: 10. Per the germline V gene, CDR1 is SGDLS and CDR2 is YYNGEE. CDR3 size: 16 residues. The CDR3 protein is CASSVSPAGGWETQYF. The CDR3 nucleotides read TGTGCCAGCAGCGTGAGCCCAGCGGGAGGATGGGAGACCCAGTACTTC.

This sequence joins TRBV7-9 and TRBJ1-2; D unresolved. Trimming pared 0 bases from V and 6 bases from J, leaving 8 bases between. Per germline, CDR1 SEHNR and CDR2 FQNEAQ (reference sequence). CDR3 size: 13 residues. CDR3 coding DNA: TGTGCCAGCAGCTTAGCCATCGGAGATGGCTACACCTTC. It is translated as CASSLAIGDGYTF.

The chain uses TRBV19 and TRBJ1-1, with D hard to call. Trimming removed 1 base from V and 4 bases from J, with 13 bases in between. Germline V gene sequence: CDR1 LNHDA, CDR2 SQIVND (reference sequence). The CDR3 is made up of 15 amino acids. The CDR3 coding sequence is TGTGCCAGTAGTATAGGGGGTAGGGAGTTCACTGAAGCTTTCTTT. It specifies CASSIGGREFTEAFF.

This clone appeared once. The rearrangement links TRBV7-2 to TRBJ2-2; TRBD1 matches 7 bases. Germline V gives CDR1 SGHTA, CDR2 FQGNSA. Trimming removed 1 base from V and 5 bases from J; junction bases left unmatched: 4. The CDR3 length is 15 residues. The CDR3: CASSLVPQGTGELFF. In DNA, the CDR3 is TGTGCCAGCAGCTTAGTGCCACAGGGGACCGGGGAGCTGTTTTTT.

The chain couples TRBV15 to TRBJ2-3, with 8 nucleotides matching TRBD2. Per the germline V gene, CDR1 is LNHNV and CDR2 is YYDKDF (reference sequence). V lost 5 bases and J lost 2; bases outside the gene matches: 6. This CDR3 has 15 residues. The chain's CDR3 is CATSSTSVATDTQYF. The CDR3 coding sequence is TGTGCCACCAGCTCGACTAGCGTGGCCACAGATACGCAGTATTTT.

The rearrangement uses TRBV7-9 and TRBJ2-5; 9 nucleotides align to TRBD2. This CDR3 spans 16 amino acids. Germline V lookup: CDR1 SEHNR, CDR2 FQNEAQ (reference sequence). V gave up 4 bases and J gave up 5 bases; unmatched junction bases: 11. CDR3 in amino acids: CASSWVVAGVRETQYF. In DNA form, the CDR3 reads TGTGCCAGCAGCTGGGTGGTAGCGGGAGTACGGGAGACCCAGTACTTC.

CDR3 nucleotide sequence: TGTGCCAGCAGCCGACGAGGGACAGGGGGCCACGAGCAGTACTTC. Translated: CASSRRGTGGHEQYF. V gene TRBV28 combines with J gene TRBJ2-5; TRBD1 matches at 12 bases. The J call may be in error: the DNA end matches TRBJ2-7 better. This CDR3 is 15 amino acids long. Germline loops: CDR1 MDHEN, CDR2 SYDVKM.

V usage is TRBV7-3 and J usage is TRBJ2-1; a possible D gene is TRBD2 (5 bases). This CDR3 is built from 14 residues. V was shortened by 2 bases and J by 0 bases, with 5 bases between the two germline ends. Germline V lookup: CDR1 SGHTA, CDR2 FQGTGA. This chain's CDR3 is CASSLAGSYNEQFF. The CDR3 nucleotides read TGTGCCAGCAGCTTAGCGGGCTCCTACAATGAGCAGTTCTTC.

The genes are TRBV10-3 and TRBJ2-7, with D perhaps matching TRBD2 (6 bases). The CDR3 is 12 residues long. Trimming took 9 bases from V and 2 from J, leaving 11 bases between them. Germline CDR1 is ENHRY and CDR2 is SYGVKD. CDR3 amino acids: CAIGTSPYEQYF. CDR3 DNA sequence: TGTGCCATAGGAACTAGCCCCTACGAGCAGTACTTC.

This chain uses TRBV28 with TRBJ1-5; a weak D match, TRBD1 (5 bases). The CDR3 contains 14 residues. V was trimmed by 3 bases and J by 6 bases, leaving 12 bases between them. The germline V gene encodes CDR1 MDHEN and CDR2 SYDVKM. CDR3: CASSFQGYRQPQHF. The CDR3 DNA is TGTGCCAGCAGTTTCCAGGGTTATCGTCAGCCCCAGCATTTT.

In its sample, this clone was seen once. This chain links TRBV28 with TRBJ1-1; D is undetermined. The germline V gene has CDR1 MDHEN and CDR2 SYDVKM. V lost 3 bases to trimming and J lost 2 bases, with 7 bases between them. This CDR3 comprises 13 residues. The CDR3 spells CASSFWQNTEAFF. CDR3 nucleotide sequence: TGTGCCAGCAGTTTTTGGCAAAACACTGAAGCTTTCTTT.

This chain connects TRBV18 to TRBJ1-5, with D possibly TRBD1 on 5 matching bases. Germline CDR1 and CDR2: KGHSH and LQKENI. The CDR3 runs 14 residues. Trimming took 3 bases from V and 6 from J, leaving 12 bases between them. This CDR3 is CASSPRGGGQPQHF. In nucleotides, the CDR3 is TGTGCCAGCTCACCGAGGGGAGGCGGTCAGCCCCAGCATTTT.

The rearrangement uses TRBV28 and TRBJ2-1; possibly TRBD2 for D (6 bases). The CDR3 runs to 15 residues. V was clipped by 6 bases and J by 7 bases, with 19 bases between them. CDR1 MDHEN and CDR2 SYDVKM come from the germline V gene. The CDR3 reads CASSYQRAGTNEQFF. The CDR3 coding sequence is TGTGCCAGCAGCTATCAGCGGGCCGGTACTAATGAGCAGTTCTTC.

This CDR3 reads CASTKGATPYEQYF. The CDR3 DNA reads as TGTGCCAGCACAAAGGGGGCGACCCCATACGAGCAGTACTTC. The chain carries TRBV11-2 and TRBJ2-7; 7 nucleotides align to TRBD1. With V trimmed by 7 bases and J by 4 bases, 10 bases remained unmatched. CDR1 and CDR2 from the germline V gene are SGHAT and FQNNGV. The CDR3 is 14 amino acids. Full variable domain (missing parts from reference TRBV11-2 and TRBJ2-7): EAGVAQSPRYKIIEKRQSVAFWCNPISGHATLYWYQQILGQGPKLLIQFQNNGVVDDSQLPKDRFSAERLKGVDSTLKIQPAKLEDSAVYLCASTKGATPYEQYFGPGTRLTVT.

Turning to this clone: A junction end diverges from the germline sequence, so it may reflect a read error. This chain uses TRBV7-6 with TRBJ2-3; TRBD2 matches at 10 bases. Germline V gene sequence: CDR1 SGHVS, CDR2 FNYEAQ. The CDR3 contains 17 residues. The CDR3 DNA reads as TGTGCCAGCAGCTTAGGGGTGGCTAGCGGGAGCATAGATACGCAGTATTTT. Translation: CASSLGVASGSIDTQYF.

This clone was observed a handful of times. The chain combines TRBV7-2 with TRBJ2-1, with 7 bases that match TRBD1. Germline CDR1 reads SGHTA; CDR2 reads FQGNSA. The CDR3 contains 17 residues. Trimming cost V 6 bases and J 8 bases; bases outside gene matches: 19. The CDR3 is CASSLSVKTGKRDEQFF. CDR3 in DNA: TGTGCCAGCAGTTTATCCGTCAAGACAGGGAAGCGCGATGAGCAGTTCTTC.

The rearrangement links TRBV4-2 to TRBJ1-2, with no clear D. The CDR3 covers 17 residues. The V end was cut by 1 base, the J end by 6 bases, with 21 bases between. Germline assignment: CDR1 LGHNA and CDR2 YNFKEQ. In nucleotides, the CDR3 is TGTGCCAGCAGCCAAGCCGCATTACAACAGAAACACGATGGCTACACCTTC. Translation gives CASSQAALQQKHDGYTF.

The rearrangement links TRBV19 to TRBJ1-2; D is perhaps TRBD1 (6 bases). Germline assignment: CDR1 LNHDA and CDR2 SQIVND (reference sequence). Trimming stripped 5 bases from V and 4 bases from J, with 14 bases between. The CDR3 extends over 14 amino acids. CDR3 protein: CASSSGEEGYGYTF. The CDR3 DNA sequence: TGTGCCAGTAGTTCAGGGGAAGAGGGCTATGGCTACACCTTC.

The chain is built from TRBV5-4 and TRBJ2-5; 8 bases line up with TRBD1. Germline CDR1 and CDR2: SGHNT and YYREEE (reference sequence). The CDR3 has 15 amino acids. V was pared by 4 bases and J by 1 base, with 6 bases of the junction left unmatched. As DNA, the CDR3 is TGTGCCAGCAGCGGGGACAGGCCGGGCCAAGAGACCCAGTACTTC. Protein sequence: CASSGDRPGQETQYF.

The chain has TRBV6-6 and TRBJ2-2; perhaps TRBD1 as D (6 bases). Trimming shortened V by 6 bases and J by 6 bases, and 11 bases separated the two germline ends. Germline assignment: CDR1 MNHNY and CDR2 SVGAGI (reference sequence). There are 13 residues in the CDR3. CDR3 residues: CASRNTGPGELFF. The CDR3 DNA is TGTGCCAGCAGGAATACAGGGCCCGGGGAGCTGTTTTTT.

The chain joins TRBV7-2 to TRBJ2-4; 7 bases align to TRBD2. The CDR3 extends over 15 amino acids. CDR1 SGHTA and CDR2 FQGNSA come from the germline V gene. V lost 7 bases, J lost 3 bases, and 9 bases stayed unmatched. CDR3 protein: CASTDRPGGKNIQYF. The CDR3 bases are TGTGCCAGCACCGACCGACCGGGGGGCAAAAACATTCAGTACTTC.

The chain links TRBV25-1 to TRBJ1-1; D might be TRBD1 (5 bases). The germline gives CDR1 MGHDK, CDR2 SYGVNS. This CDR3 spans 14 amino acids. Trimming removed 4 bases at V and 4 bases at J, with 13 bases between. The CDR3 reads CASSGSGWGTEAFF. CDR3 nucleotide sequence: TGTGCCAGCAGTGGATCAGGGTGGGGCACTGAAGCTTTCTTT. Full variable domain (outside the CDR3, taken from reference TRBV25-1 and TRBJ1-1): EADIYQTPRYLVIGTGKKITLECSQTMGHDKMYWYQQDPGMELHLIHYSYGVNSTEKGDLSSESTVSRIRTEHFPLTLESARPSHTSQYLCASSGSGWGTEAFFGQGTRLTVV.

V and J are TRBV7-6 and TRBJ2-3; 9 bases are a match to TRBD2. Germline CDR1 and CDR2: SGHVS and FNYEAQ. The CDR3 runs 17 residues. The trim removed 1 base at V and 3 bases at J, leaving 8 bases unmatched. CDR3 DNA sequence: TGTGCCAGCAGCTTAGAGGGTAGCGGGGGTTTTACAGATACGCAGTATTTT. Translating gives CASSLEGSGGFTDTQYF.

This clone is a singleton in its sample. The rearrangement joins TRBV29-1 to TRBJ2-5, with TRBD1 as a possible D gene (6 bases). Germline CDR1 SQVTM, CDR2 ANQGSEA. This CDR3 spans 12 amino acids. Between the trimmed V and J ends, which lost 4 bases and 5 bases, there was a span of 11 bases. The CDR3 DNA follows: TGCAGCGTTGTTGACCAGGGGGAGACCCAGTACTTC. The encoded protein is CSVVDQGETQYF.

The CDR3 DNA reads as TGTGCCAGTAGTATTATAGGGGGCGAGGTGGACATTCAGTACTTC. Translating gives CASSIIGGEVDIQYF. V is TRBV19 and J is TRBJ2-4; 7 bases agree with TRBD1. V lost 3 bases, J lost 8 bases, and 10 bases stayed unmatched. CDR3 length: 15 amino acids. CDR1 and CDR2 (germline): LNHDA, SQIVND (reference sequence).

This clone was counted only a few times. The chain combines TRBV5-4 with TRBJ2-3; 12 bases agree with TRBD2. J gave up 3 bases and V 5 bases, and 4 bases lay outside the gene matches. Germline CDR1 reads SGHNT; CDR2 reads YYREEE (reference sequence). The CDR3 covers 15 residues. The CDR3 loop is CASRSSGRETDTQYF. The CDR3 DNA reads as TGTGCCAGCAGATCTAGCGGGAGGGAGACAGATACGCAGTATTTT.

The J gene is TRBJ2-7, the V gene TRBV21-1; TRBD1 was called by the table and not checked on the DNA. TRBV21-1 is labeled a pseudogene. This CDR3 has 15 residues. CDR3 sequence (DNA): TGTGCCAGCAGCTGGTGTGAACACCATATCTACGAGCAGTACTTC. Encoded protein: CASSWCEHHIYEQYF.

This clone was recorded a few times. The genes are TRBV10-2 and TRBJ2-5, with 13 bases aligning to TRBD2. Germline trimming cut 4 bases from V and 5 bases from J; bases unmatched to any gene: 13. Germline lookup yields CDR1 WSHSY and CDR2 SAAADI. The CDR3 runs to 18 residues. CDR3 region: CASSASGLAGTRRETQYF. CDR3 DNA: TGCGCCAGCAGTGCTTCGGGACTAGCGGGAACCCGGCGTGAGACCCAGTACTTC.

This sequence joins TRBV7-3 and TRBJ2-5; maybe TRBD2 (6 bases). In germline, CDR1 is SGHTA, CDR2 FQGTGA. V was clipped by 1 base and J by 2 bases, with 8 bases between them. The CDR3 length is 14 residues. CDR3 bases: TGTGCCAGCAGCTTAAGTGGGACTCAAGAGACCCAGTACTTC. Protein product: CASSLSGTQETQYF.